These 14 T cell receptor beta chains came from one sample sequenced in a study of circulating tumor DNA in untreated peripheral T-cell lymphoma. Generated by immunoSEQ multiplex PCR, the TCRdb table keeps only in-frame clones and is missing some. The table has thousands of clones, under 80% seen once; the top ten hold more than 40%. Sequencing was performed on tumor tissue. These receptors were collected from a human donor with peripheral T-cell lymphoma.

The V and J genes are TRBV19 and TRBJ2-1; the D gene is possibly TRBD2 (6 bases). Germline V gene lookup returns CDR1 LNHDA and CDR2 SQIVND (reference sequence). Trimming took off 1 base at V and 8 bases at J, with 18 bases between the two ends. This CDR3 spans 16 amino acids. The CDR3: CASSIVKRRRDDEQFF. The CDR3 bases are TGTGCCAGTAGTATAGTAAAGAGGCGGAGGGACGATGAGCAGTTCTTC.

V usage is TRBV23-1 and J usage is TRBJ1-2; 8 bases line up with TRBD1. TRBV23-1 is marked as an open reading frame, function uncertain. This CDR3 has 16 amino acids. V was pared by 6 bases and J by 6 bases, with 15 bases of the junction left unmatched. Written as DNA, the CDR3 is TGCGCCAGCAGCCAAGAAACGGGACAGGTAAAGAATGGCTACACCTTC. It codes for CASSQETGQVKNGYTF.

The chain uses TRBV11-3 and TRBJ1-3, with D unclear. Germline CDR1 reads SGHNT; CDR2 reads YENEEA. CDR3 length equals 15 residues. Trimming left V 1 base short and J 2 bases short, with 9 bases between. CDR3 sequence: CASSLGWGAGNTIYF. The CDR3 DNA reads TGTGCCAGCAGCTTAGGTTGGGGAGCTGGAAACACCATATATTTT.

This clone was seen more than once but under ten times. The chain combines TRBV7-5 with TRBJ2-7; the tabulated D call, TRBD2, remains unverified against the DNA. TRBV7-5 is a pseudogene locus. The CDR3 has 14 residues. The CDR3 coding sequence is TGTGCCAGCAGCTCATCGGGGAGCTCCTACGAGCAGTACTTC. Amino acids: CASSSSGSSYEQYF.

The chain employs TRBV23-1 and TRBJ1-4, with 7 bases matching TRBD1. TRBV23-1 is marked as an open reading frame, function uncertain. With 7 bases clipped from V and 7 bases from J, the junction kept 12 bases outside the gene matches. The CDR3 has 15 residues. The CDR3, as DNA: TGCGCCAGCACCCCGGGAGGGGGCCGAAGTGAAAAACTGTTTTTT. The encoded protein is CASTPGGGRSEKLFF.

The chain combines TRBV18 with TRBJ1-4, with 9 positions matching TRBD1. Germline V gene data show CDR1 as KGHSH and CDR2 as LQKENI. The CDR3 loop spans 16 amino acids. The V gene end was trimmed by 6 bases and the J gene end by 8 bases; junction bases not matched to a gene: 13. Here the CDR3 DNA reads TGTGCCAGCTCTGGCGGAACACAGGGGGCTGGAGAAAAACTGTTTTTT. Translation gives CASSGGTQGAGEKLFF.

Notes on this clone: The junction differs from germline at one of its ends, possibly a read error. The V call is TRBV7-1, the J call TRBJ1-1, with D possibly matching TRBD1 (6 bases). TRBV7-1 is noted as an ORF with a role that remains uncertain. The CDR3 has 13 amino acids. CDR3 protein: CANSWTANTEAFF. CDR3 DNA: TGTGCCAACAGCTGGACAGCGAACACTGAAGCTTTCTTT.

This clone occurred a few times. This chain uses TRBV12-5 with TRBJ2-5; tentatively, D is TRBD1 or TRBD2 (6 bases each). From germline, CDR1 is LGHNT and CDR2 FRNRAP. Trimming took 3 bases from V and 5 from J, leaving 13 bases between them. The CDR3 totals 14 residues. This CDR3 is CASGLQGLVETQYF. CDR3 bases: TGTGCTAGTGGTTTACAGGGACTGGTTGAGACCCAGTACTTC.

This clone was picked up a small number of times. V and J are TRBV19 and TRBJ2-1, with D possibly being TRBD2 (6 bases). CDR3 length: 14 amino acids. With 3 bases removed from V and 10 bases from J, the gap between germline ends came to 16 bases. The V gene's germline CDR1 is LNHDA and CDR2 SQIVND (reference sequence). Here the CDR3 DNA reads TGTGCCAGTAGTATTGTTAACGGGAGAAACGAGCAGTTCTTC. Residues: CASSIVNGRNEQFF.

This chain connects TRBV23-1 to TRBJ2-1; D gene ambiguous. TRBV23-1 is known as an ORF, though its function is uncertain. The CDR3 loop spans 13 amino acids. V was shortened by 6 bases and J by 3 bases, with 9 bases between the two germline ends. In nucleotides, the CDR3 is TGCGCCAGCAGCTTAAACGTCTACAATGAGCAGTTCTTC. This translates into CASSLNVYNEQFF.

In regard to this clone: An end of the junction does not agree with germline; a read error may underlie this. The V call is TRBV11-3, the J call TRBJ2-5; 9 bases are a match to TRBD2. From germline, CDR1 is SGHNT and CDR2 YENEEA. The CDR3 loop spans 15 amino acids. The CDR3 spells CASSRAGTSKETQYF. Here the CDR3 DNA reads TGTGCTAGCAGCCGTGCCGGGACTAGCAAAGAGACCCAGTACTTC.

Here the CDR3 DNA reads TGTGCCAGCGTTCGAACGGGAGGCCTCGGAGTGGAGACCCAGTACTTC. It specifies CASVRTGGLGVETQYF. The chain is built from TRBV2 and TRBJ2-5; 7 bases match TRBD2. CDR1 and CDR2 (germline): SNHLY, FYNNEI. This CDR3 comprises 16 residues. The J segment lost 5 bases and the V segment lost 8 bases, leaving 17 bases of the junction unmatched.

This clone appeared a few times. The chain couples TRBV16 to TRBJ2-3; D not certain. Germline assignment: CDR1 KGHSY and CDR2 FQNENV. Deletions cut 5 bases from V and 2 bases from J, with 2 bases between. The CDR3 has 11 residues. The chain's CDR3 is CASSTTDTQYF. The CDR3, as DNA: TGTGCCAGCAGCACCACAGATACGCAGTATTTT.

The rearrangement joins TRBV10-3 to TRBJ2-3; no clear D gene. Per the germline V gene, CDR1 is ENHRY and CDR2 is SYGVKD. Trimming took off 0 bases at V and 2 bases at J, with 3 bases between the two ends. The CDR3 is 13 amino acids. This CDR3 reads CAISESITDTQYF. In nucleotides, the CDR3 is TGTGCCATCAGTGAGTCGATCACAGATACGCAGTATTTT.